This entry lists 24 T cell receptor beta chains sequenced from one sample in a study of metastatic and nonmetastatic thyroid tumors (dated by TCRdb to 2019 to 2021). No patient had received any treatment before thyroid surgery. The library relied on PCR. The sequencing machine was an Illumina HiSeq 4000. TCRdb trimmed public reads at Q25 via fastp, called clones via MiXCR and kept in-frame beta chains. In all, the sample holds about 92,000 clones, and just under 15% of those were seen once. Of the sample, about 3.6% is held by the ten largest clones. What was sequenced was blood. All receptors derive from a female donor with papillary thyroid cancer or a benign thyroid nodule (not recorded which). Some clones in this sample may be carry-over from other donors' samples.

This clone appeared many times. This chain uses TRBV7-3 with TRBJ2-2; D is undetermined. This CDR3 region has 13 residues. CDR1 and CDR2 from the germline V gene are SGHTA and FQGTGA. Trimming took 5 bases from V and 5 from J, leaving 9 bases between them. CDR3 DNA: TGTGCCAGCAGCACCGGACCAACCGGGGAGCTGTTTTTT. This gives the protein CASSTGPTGELFF.

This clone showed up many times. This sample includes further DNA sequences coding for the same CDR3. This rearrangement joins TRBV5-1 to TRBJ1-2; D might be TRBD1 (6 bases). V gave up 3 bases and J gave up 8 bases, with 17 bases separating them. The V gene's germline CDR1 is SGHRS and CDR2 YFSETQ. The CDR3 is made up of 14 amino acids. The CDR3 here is CASSWERGTGGYTF. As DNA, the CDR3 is TGCGCCAGCAGCTGGGAGCGGGGTACAGGGGGCTACACCTTC.

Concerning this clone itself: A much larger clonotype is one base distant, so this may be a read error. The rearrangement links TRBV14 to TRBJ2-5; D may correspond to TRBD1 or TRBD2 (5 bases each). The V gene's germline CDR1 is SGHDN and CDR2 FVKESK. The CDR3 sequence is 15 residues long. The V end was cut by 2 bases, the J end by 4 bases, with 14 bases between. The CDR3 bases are TGTGCCAGCAGCCAATATTTGGGGGATCGAGAGACCCAGTACTTC. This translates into CASSQYLGDRETQYF.

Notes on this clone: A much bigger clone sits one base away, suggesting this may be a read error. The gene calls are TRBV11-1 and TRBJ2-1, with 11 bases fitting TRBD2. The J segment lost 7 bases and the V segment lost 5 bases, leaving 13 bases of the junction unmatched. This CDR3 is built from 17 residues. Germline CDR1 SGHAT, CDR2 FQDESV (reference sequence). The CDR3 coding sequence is TGTGCCAGCAGCCCCCGTCTACTAGCGGGGGTAGTTAATGAGCAGTTCTTC. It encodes CASSPRLLAGVVNEQFF. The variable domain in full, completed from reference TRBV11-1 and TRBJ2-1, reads EAEVAQSPRYKITEKSQAVAFWCDPISGHATLYWYRQILGQGPELLVQFQDESVVDDSQLPKDRFSAERLKGVDSTLKIQPAELGDSAMYLCASSPRLLAGVVNEQFFGPGTRLTVL.

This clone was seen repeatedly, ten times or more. CDR3 amino acids: CAWSRGPGDGYTF. The CDR3, as DNA: TGTGCCTGGTCCCGAGGTCCGGGGGATGGCTACACCTTC. The chain uses TRBV30 and TRBJ1-2; D perhaps matches TRBD1 (5 bases). V was pared by 5 bases and J by 6 bases, with 16 bases between. The CDR3 runs 13 residues. Germline V CDR1 and CDR2: GTSNPN, SVGIG (reference sequence). The full variable domain, completed using reference TRBV30 and TRBJ1-2, is SQTIHQWPATLVQPVGSPLSLECTVEGTSNPNLYWYRQAAGRGLQLLFYSVGIGQISSEVPQNLSASRPQDRQFILSSKKLLLSDSGFYLCAWSRGPGDGYTFGSGTRLTVV.

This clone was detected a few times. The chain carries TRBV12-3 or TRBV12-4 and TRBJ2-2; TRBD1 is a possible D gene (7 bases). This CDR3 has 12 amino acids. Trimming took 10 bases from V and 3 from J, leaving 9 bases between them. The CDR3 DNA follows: TGTGCCACCAGGGGGGACACCGGGGAGCTGTTTTTT. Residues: CATRGDTGELFF.

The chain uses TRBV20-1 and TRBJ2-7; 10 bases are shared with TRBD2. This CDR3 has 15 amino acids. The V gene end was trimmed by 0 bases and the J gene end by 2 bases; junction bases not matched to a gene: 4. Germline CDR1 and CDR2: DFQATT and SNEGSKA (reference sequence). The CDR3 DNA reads TGCAGTGCTAGAGATCTAACTAGCGGGACCTACGAGCAGTACTTC. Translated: CSARDLTSGTYEQYF.

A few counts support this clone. The CDR3 is CASRDRSSGANVLTF. The CDR3 DNA reads TGTGCCAGCAGGGACAGATCCTCCGGGGCCAACGTCCTGACTTTC. The chain uses TRBV6-1 and TRBJ2-6; D is possibly TRBD1 (6 bases). There are 15 residues in the CDR3. The germline V and J ends were trimmed by 6 bases and 4 bases, with 13 bases remaining between them. Per the germline V gene, CDR1 is MNHNS and CDR2 is SASEGT.

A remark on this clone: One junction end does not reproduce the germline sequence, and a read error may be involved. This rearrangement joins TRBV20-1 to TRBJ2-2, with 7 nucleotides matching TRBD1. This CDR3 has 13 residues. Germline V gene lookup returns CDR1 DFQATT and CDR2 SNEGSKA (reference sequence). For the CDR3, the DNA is TGCAGTGCTTGGGACAGCTACACCGGGGAGCTTTTTTTT. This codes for CSAWDSYTGELFF.

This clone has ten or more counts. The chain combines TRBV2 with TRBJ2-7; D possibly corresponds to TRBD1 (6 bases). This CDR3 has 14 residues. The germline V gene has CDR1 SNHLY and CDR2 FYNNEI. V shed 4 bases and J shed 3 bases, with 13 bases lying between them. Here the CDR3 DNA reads TGTGCCAGCAGTGGGCGAGAGGGGGTCTACGAGCAGTACTTC. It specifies CASSGREGVYEQYF.

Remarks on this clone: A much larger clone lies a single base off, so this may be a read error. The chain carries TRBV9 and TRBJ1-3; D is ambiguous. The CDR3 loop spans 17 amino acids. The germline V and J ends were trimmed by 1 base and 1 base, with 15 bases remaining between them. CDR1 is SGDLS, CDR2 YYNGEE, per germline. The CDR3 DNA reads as TGTGCCAGCAGCGTATCTGGGAGAGGGTTATCTGGAAACACCATATATTTT. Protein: CASSVSGRGLSGNTIYF. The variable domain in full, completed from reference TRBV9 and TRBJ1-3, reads DSGVTQTPKHLITATGQRVTLRCSPRSGDLSVYWYQQSLDQGLQFLIQYYNGEERAKGNILERFSAQQFPDLHSELNLSSLELGDSALYFCASSVSGRGLSGNTIYFGEGSWLTVV.

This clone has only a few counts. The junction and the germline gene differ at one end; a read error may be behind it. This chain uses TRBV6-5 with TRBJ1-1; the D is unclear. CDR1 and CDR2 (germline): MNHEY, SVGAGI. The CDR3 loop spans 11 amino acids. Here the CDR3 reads CASSYASESFF. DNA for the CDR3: TGTGCCAGCAGTTACGCTTCTGAATCTTTCTTT.

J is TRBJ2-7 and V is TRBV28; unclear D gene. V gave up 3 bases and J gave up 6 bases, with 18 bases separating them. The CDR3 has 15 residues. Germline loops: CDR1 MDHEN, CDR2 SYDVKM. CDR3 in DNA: TGTGCCAGCAGTTTTTTTGGCTCATCCAGGTCCGAGCAGTACTTC. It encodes CASSFFGSSRSEQYF.

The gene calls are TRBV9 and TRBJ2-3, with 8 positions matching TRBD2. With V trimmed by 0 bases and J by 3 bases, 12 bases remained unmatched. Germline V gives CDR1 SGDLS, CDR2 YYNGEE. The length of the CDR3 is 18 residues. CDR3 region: CASSVASRVGGATDTQYF. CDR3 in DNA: TGTGCCAGCAGCGTAGCCTCCAGAGTCGGGGGGGCGACAGATACGCAGTATTTT.

The CDR3 coding sequence is TGTGCCAGCAGTTGGGGGACAGGGGAGAATGGCTACACCTTC. Protein product: CASSWGTGENGYTF. This rearrangement joins TRBV28 to TRBJ1-2; 10 bases are shared with TRBD1. J lost 6 bases, V lost 4 bases, and 5 bases had no gene match. Germline CDR1 reads MDHEN; CDR2 reads SYDVKM. CDR3 size: 14 residues.

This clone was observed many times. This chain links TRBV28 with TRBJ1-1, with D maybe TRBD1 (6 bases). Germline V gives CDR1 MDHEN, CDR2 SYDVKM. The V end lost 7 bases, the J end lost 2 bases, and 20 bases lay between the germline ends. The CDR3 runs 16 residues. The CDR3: CASKFRDIPFNTEAFF. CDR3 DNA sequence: TGTGCCAGCAAATTCCGGGACATACCTTTTAACACTGAAGCTTTCTTT.

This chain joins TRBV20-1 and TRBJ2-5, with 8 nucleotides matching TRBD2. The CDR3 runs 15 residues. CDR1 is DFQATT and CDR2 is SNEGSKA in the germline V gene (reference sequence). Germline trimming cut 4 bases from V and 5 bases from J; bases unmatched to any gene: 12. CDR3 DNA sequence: TGCAGTGCTATCATGTCCCGGGGGGGCCTGGAGACCCAGTACTTC. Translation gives CSAIMSRGGLETQYF.

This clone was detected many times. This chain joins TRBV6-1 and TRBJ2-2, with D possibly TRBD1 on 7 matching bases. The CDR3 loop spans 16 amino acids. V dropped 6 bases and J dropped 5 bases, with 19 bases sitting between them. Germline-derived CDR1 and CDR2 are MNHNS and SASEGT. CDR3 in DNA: TGTGCCAGCAGCCGACAGGGAGGCGATTCGACCGGGGAGCTGTTTTTT. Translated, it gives CASSRQGGDSTGELFF.

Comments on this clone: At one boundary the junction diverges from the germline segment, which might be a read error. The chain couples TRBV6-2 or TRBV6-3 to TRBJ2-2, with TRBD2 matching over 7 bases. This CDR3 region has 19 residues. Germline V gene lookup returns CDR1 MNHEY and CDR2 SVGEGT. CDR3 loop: CASSYSGTTGVLNTGGLFF. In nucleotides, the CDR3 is TGTGCCAGCAGTTACTCCGGGACTACCGGGGTTCTGAACACCGGGGGGCTGTTTTTT.

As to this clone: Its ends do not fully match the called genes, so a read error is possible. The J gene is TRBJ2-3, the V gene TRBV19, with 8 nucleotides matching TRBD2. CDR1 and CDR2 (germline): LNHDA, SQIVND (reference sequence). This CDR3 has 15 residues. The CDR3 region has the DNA TGTTCCAGTAGCGCGCGGGGGGTGCAAGGAGATACGCAGTATTTT. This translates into CSSSARGVQGDTQYF.

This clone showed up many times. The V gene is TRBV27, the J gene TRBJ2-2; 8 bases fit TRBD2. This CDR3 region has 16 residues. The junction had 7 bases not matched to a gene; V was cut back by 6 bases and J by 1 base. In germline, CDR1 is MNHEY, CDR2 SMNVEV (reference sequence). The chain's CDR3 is CASRPRGGGNTGELFF. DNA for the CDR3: TGTGCCAGCAGGCCCCGGGGGGGCGGGAACACCGGGGAGCTGTTTTTT.

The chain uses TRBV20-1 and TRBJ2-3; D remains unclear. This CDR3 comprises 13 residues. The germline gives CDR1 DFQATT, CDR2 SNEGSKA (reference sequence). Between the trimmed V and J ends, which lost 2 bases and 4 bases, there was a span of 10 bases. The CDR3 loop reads CSARFPGPDTQYF. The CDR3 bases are TGCAGTGCTAGATTTCCGGGTCCAGATACGCAGTATTTT.

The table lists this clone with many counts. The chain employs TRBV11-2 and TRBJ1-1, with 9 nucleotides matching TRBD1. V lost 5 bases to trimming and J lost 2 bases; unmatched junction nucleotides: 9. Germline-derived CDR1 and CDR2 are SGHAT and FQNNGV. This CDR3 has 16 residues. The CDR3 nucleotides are TGTGCCAGCAGCGCCGGGACAGGGCGGAGAAACACTGAAGCTTTCTTT. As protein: CASSAGTGRRNTEAFF.

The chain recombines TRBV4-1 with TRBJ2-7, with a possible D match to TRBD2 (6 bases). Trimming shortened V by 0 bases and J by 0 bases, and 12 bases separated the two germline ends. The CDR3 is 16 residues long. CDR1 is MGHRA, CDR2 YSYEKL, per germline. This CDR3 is CASSQDSGVPSYEQYF. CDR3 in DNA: TGCGCCAGCAGCCAAGACTCGGGAGTCCCCTCCTACGAGCAGTACTTC.